This TCR beta chain appears in the sequencing data of a study of T cells in Graves' hyperthyroidism and ophthalmopathy. Study-wide findings and caveats: In the analysis, a 13 V-J model separated ophthalmopathy from stable hyperthyroidism.

Points on this clonotype: Antigen unknown.

CDR1 MNHNS and CDR2 SASEGT come from the germline V gene. The ends lost 5 bases at V and 7 bases at J; junction bases unmatched: 8. The CDR3 length is 15 residues. RNA transcripts gave rise to amplified TCR beta CDR3 regions. First-round RT-PCR with HTBI primers amplified the TCR CDR3 region. TCRdb processed the multiplex PCR reads anew with MiXCR; each CDR3 protein has one entry. Of 250,000 or so distinct CDR3 sequences listed, around 15% are singletons. Sequencing used blood. J is TRBJ1-6 and V is TRBV6-1; TRBD1 agrees at 7 bases. This TCR was sampled from a woman aged 18-29 years with Graves' ophthalmopathy. The CDR3 bases are TGTGCCAGCAGTCATCGACAGGGTCTGAATTCACCCCTCCACTTT. Translating it yields CASSHRQGLNSPLHF.